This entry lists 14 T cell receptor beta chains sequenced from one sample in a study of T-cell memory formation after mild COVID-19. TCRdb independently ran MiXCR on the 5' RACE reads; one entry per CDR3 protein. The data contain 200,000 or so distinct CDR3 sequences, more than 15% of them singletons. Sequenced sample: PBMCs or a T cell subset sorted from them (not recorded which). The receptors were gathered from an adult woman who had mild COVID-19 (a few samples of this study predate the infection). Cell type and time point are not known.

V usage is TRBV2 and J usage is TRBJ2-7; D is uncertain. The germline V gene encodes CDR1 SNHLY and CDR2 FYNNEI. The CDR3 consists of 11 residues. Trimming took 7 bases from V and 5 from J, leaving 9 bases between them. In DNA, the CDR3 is TGTGCCAGCACTTCCCGAAACGAGCAGTACTTC. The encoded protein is CASTSRNEQYF.

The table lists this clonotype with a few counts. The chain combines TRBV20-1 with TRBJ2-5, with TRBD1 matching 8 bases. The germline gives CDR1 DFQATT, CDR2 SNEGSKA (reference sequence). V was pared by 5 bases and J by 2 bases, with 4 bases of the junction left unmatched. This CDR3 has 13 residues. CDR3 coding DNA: TGCAGTGCTCGGACAGGGACACAAGAGACCCAGTACTTC. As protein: CSARTGTQETQYF.

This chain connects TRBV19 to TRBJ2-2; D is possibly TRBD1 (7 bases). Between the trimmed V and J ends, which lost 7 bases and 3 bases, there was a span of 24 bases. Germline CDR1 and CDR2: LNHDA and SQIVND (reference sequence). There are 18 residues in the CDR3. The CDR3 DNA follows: TGTGCCAGTACGAGTCAGAACAGGGGAGGAGGGTACACCGGGGAGCTGTTTTTT. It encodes CASTSQNRGGGYTGELFF.

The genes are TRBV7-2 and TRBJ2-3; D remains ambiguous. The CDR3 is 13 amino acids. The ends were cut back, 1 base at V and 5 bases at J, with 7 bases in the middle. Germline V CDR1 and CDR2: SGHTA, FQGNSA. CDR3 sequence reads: CASSLGRKDTQYF. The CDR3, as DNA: TGTGCCAGCAGCTTAGGTCGAAAAGATACGCAGTATTTT. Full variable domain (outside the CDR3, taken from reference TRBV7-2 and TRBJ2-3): GAGVSQSPSNKVTEKGKDVELRCDPISGHTALYWYRQSLGQGLEFLIYFQGNSAPDKSGLPSDRFSAERTGGSVSTLTIQRTQQEDSAVYLCASSLGRKDTQYFGPGTRLTVL.

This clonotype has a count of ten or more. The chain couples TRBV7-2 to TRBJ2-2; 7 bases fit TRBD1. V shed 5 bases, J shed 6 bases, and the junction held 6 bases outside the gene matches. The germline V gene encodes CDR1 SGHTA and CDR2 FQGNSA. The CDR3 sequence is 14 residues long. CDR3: CASSKMTGPGELFF. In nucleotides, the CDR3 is TGTGCCAGCAGCAAGATGACAGGGCCCGGGGAGCTGTTTTTT.

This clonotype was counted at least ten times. The CDR3 here is CASSPRGPGGYEQYF. CDR3 DNA: TGCGCCAGCAGCCCGCGGGGACCTGGAGGCTACGAGCAGTACTTC. The chain is built from TRBV5-1 and TRBJ2-7, with a tentative D call TRBD2 (6 bases). The V and J ends lost 4 bases and 3 bases respectively, with 17 bases between them. This CDR3 has 15 residues. Germline V gene data show CDR1 as SGHRS and CDR2 as YFSETQ. Together with reference TRBV5-1 and TRBJ2-7, the CDR3 gives the full variable domain: KAGVTQTPRYLIKTRGQQVTLSCSPISGHRSVSWYQQTPGQGLQFLFEYFSETQRNKGNFPGRFSGRQFSNSRSEMNVSTLELGDSALYLCASSPRGPGGYEQYFGPGTRLTVT.

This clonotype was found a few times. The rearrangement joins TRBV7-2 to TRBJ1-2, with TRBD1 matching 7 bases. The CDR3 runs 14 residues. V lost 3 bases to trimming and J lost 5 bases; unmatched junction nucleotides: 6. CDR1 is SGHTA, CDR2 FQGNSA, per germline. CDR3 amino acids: CASSLDRSRYGYTF. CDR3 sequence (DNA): TGTGCCAGCAGCTTGGACAGGTCCCGATATGGCTACACCTTC.

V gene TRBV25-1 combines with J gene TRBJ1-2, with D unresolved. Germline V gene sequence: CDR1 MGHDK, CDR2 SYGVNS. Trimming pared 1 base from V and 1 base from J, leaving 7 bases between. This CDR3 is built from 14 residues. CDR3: CASSELAYNYGYTF. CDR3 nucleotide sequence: TGTGCCAGCAGTGAATTGGCGTATAACTATGGCTACACCTTC.

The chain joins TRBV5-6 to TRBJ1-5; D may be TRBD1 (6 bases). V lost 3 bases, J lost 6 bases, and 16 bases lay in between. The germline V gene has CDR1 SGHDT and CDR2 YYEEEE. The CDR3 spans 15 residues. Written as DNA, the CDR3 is TGTGCCAGCAGCTCGGACAGCTCTGGGAGTCAGCCCCAGCATTTT. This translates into CASSSDSSGSQPQHF.

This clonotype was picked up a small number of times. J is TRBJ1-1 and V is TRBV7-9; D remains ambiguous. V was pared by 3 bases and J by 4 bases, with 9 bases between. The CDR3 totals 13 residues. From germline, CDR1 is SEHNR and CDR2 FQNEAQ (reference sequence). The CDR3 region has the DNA TGTGCCAGCAGCTTGGGTGAGGGCACTGAAGCTTTCTTT. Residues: CASSLGEGTEAFF.

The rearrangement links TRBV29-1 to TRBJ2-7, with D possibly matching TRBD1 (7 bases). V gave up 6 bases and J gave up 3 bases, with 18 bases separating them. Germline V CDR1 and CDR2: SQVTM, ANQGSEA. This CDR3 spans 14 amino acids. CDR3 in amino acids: CSVEGQRYHYEQYF. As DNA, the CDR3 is TGCAGCGTGGAGGGACAGCGATACCACTACGAGCAGTACTTC.

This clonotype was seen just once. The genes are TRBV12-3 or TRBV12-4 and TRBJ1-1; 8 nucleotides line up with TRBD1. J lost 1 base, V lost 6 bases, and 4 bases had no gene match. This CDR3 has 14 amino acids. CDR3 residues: CASRMTGENTEAFF. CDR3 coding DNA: TGTGCCAGCAGGATGACAGGGGAGAACACTGAAGCTTTCTTT.

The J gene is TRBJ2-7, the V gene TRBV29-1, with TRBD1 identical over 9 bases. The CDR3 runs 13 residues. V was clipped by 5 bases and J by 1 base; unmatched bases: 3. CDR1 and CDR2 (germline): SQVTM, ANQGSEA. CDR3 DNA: TGCAGCGTTCGACAGGGGGGATCCTACGAGCAGTACTTC. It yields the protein CSVRQGGSYEQYF.

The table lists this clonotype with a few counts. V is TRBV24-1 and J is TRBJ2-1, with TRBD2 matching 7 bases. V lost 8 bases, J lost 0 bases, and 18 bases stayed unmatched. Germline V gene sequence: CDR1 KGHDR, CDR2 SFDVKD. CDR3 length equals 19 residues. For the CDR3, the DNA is TGTGCCACCAATTCGGGGATAAGACGGGAGGCCAGCTCCTACAATGAGCAGTTCTTC. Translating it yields CATNSGIRREASSYNEQFF.